Listed below are T cell receptor beta chains from one sample, sequenced in a study of T cells expressing NK-cell markers. TCRdb derives one entry per CDR3 protein from the 5' RACE reads, leaving out DNA. In total, the table holds 300,000 to 500,000 distinct CDR3 sequences. Sequenced material: blood T cells: a sorted CD56 or NKG2C T cell subset, CD4+ or CD8+ T cells, or bulk PBMC T cells (not recorded which). The origin of the receptors is a woman in her forties or fifties in good health. CDR3s include the opening cysteine and the closing phenylalanine or tryptophan.

j_call v_call cdr3_aa
TRBJ2-3 TRBV15 CATSRELASGVTDTQYF
TRBJ2-1 TRBV6-5 CASSSGDSSYNEQFF
TRBJ2-5 TRBV11-2 CASSRGAQETQYF
TRBJ2-5 TRBV11-2 CASSDSLSSGRKTQYF
TRBJ2-2 TRBV29-1 CSTEKNTGELFF
TRBJ2-1 TRBV10-2 CASSENLLGLASGRTNEQFF
TRBJ2-1 TRBV12-3/TRBV12-4 CASSRLAGGYNEQFF
TRBJ1-1 TRBV15 CATKPELDTEAFF
TRBJ2-1 TRBV7-7 CASSSSLLAGLNEQFF
TRBJ1-5 TRBV20-1 CSARSDRGPHQPQHF